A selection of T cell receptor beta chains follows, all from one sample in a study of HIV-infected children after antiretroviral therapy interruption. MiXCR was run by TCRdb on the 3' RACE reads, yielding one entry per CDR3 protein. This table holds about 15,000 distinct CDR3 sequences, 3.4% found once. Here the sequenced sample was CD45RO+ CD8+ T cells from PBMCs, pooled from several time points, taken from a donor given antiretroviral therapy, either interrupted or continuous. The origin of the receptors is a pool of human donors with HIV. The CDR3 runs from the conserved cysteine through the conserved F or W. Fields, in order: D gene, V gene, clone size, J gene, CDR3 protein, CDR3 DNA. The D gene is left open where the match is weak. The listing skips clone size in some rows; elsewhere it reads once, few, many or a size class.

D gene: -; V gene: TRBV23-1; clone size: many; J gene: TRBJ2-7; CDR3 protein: CASRFPSKAEQYF; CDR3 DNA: TGCGCCAGCAGATTTCCCAGCAAGGCCGAGCAGTACTTC
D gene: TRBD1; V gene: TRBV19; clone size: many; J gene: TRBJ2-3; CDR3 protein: CATSDRVGTDTQYF; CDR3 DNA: TGTGCCACCTCGGACAGGGTGGGCACAGATACGCAGTATTTT
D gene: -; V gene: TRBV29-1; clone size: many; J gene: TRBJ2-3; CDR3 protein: CSAAGDTQYF; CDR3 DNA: TGCAGCGCGGCTGGAGATACGCAGTATTTT
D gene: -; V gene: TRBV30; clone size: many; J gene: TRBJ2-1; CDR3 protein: CAWSLGNNEQFF; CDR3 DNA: TGTGCCTGGTCCCTGGGGAACAATGAGCAGTTCTTC
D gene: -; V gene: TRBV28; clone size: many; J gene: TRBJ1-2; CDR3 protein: CASSLCGIGGVRPFFGYTF; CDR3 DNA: TGTGCCAGCAGTTTATGTGGGATCGGTGGAGTTCGACCTTTTTTTGGCTACACCTTC
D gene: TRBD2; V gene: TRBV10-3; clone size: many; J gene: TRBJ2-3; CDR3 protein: CAISSGASTDTQYF; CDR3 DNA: TGTGCCATCTCTAGCGGGGCTAGCACAGATACGCAGTATTTT
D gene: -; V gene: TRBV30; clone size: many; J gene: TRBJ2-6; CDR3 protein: CAWSVGGTNSGANVLTF; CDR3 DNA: TGTGCCTGGAGTGTAGGGGGGACAAACTCTGGGGCCAACGTCCTGACTTTC
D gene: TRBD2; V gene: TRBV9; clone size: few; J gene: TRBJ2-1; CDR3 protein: CASSASSGGPYNEQFF; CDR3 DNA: TGTGCCAGCAGCGCATCTAGCGGGGGGCCATACAATGAGCAGTTCTTC
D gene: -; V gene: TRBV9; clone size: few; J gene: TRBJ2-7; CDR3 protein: CASSARDVSYEQYF; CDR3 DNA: TGTGCCAGCAGCGCAAGGGACGTCTCCTACGAGCAGTACTTC
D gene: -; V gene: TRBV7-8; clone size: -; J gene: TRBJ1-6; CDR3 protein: CASSLLGNSPLHF; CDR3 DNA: TGTGCCAGCAGCCTCCTTGGGAATTCACCCCTCCACTTT
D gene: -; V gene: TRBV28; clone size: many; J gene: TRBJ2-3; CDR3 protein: CASSLRGADFTDTQYF; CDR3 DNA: TGTGCCAGCAGTTTGCGTGGGGCAGATTTCACAGATACGCAGTATTTT
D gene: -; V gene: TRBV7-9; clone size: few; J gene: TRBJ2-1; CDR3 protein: CASSPAMGPRGWENEQFF; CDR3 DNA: TGTGCCAGCAGCCCCGCGATGGGTCCCAGGGGTTGGGAGAATGAGCAGTTCTTC
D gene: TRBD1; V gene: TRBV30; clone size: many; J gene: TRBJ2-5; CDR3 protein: CAFGQGAWETQYF; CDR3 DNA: TGTGCCTTCGGACAGGGGGCTTGGGAGACCCAGTACTTC
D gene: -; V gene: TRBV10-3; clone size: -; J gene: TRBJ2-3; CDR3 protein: CAISVGRELKRTDTQYF; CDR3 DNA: TGTGCCATCAGTGTTGGCCGGGAACTCAAAAGGACAGATACGCAGTATTTT
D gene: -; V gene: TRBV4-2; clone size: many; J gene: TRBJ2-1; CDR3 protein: CASSQDLGGSGPEQFF; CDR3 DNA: TGTGCCAGCAGCCAAGATCTGGGGGGATCGGGGCCCGAGCAGTTCTTC
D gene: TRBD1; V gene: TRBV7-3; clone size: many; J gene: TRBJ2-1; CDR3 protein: CASSLGFGGQGGNEQFF; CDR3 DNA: TGTGCCAGCAGCTTAGGGTTTGGGGGACAGGGGGGAAATGAGCAGTTCTTC
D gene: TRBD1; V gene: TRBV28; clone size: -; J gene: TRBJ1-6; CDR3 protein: CASSPGRDSSYNSPLHF; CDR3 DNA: TGTGCCAGCAGTCCGGGCAGGGACAGCTCCTATAATTCACCCCTCCACTTT
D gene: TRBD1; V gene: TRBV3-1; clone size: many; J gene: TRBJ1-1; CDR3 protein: CASSPTRDRVQGTEAFF; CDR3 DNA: TGTGCCAGCAGCCCAACCCGGGACAGGGTCCAGGGCACTGAAGCTTTCTTT
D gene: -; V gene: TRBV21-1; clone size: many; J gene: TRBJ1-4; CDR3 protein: CASSKVREAAANEKLFF; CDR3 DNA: TGTGCCAGCAGCAAAGTACGGGAGGCGGCCGCAAATGAAAAACTGTTTTTT
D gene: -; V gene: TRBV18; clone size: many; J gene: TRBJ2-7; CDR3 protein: CASSSLRRRAYEQYF; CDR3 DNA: TGTGCCAGCTCATCCTTACGTAGGAGAGCCTACGAGCAGTACTTC
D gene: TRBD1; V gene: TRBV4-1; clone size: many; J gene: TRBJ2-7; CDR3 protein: CASRGLWTGEYEQYF; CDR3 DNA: TGCGCCAGCAGGGGACTCTGGACAGGGGAGTACGAGCAGTACTTC
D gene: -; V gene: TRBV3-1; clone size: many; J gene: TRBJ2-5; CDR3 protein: CASRGGLETQYF; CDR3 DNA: TGTGCCAGCAGGGGGGGTTTAGAGACCCAGTACTTC
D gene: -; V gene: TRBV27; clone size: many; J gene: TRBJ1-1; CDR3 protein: CARKGSSDTEAFF; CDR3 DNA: TGTGCCAGGAAGGGATCGTCCGACACTGAAGCTTTCTTT
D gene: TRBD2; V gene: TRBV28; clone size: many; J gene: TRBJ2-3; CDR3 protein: CASSSVAGIPKFVITDTQYF; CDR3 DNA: TGTGCCAGCAGTTCAGTAGCGGGGATCCCGAAGTTCGTCATCACAGATACGCAGTATTTT
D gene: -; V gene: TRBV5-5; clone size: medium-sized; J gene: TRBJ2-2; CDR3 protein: CASSLSGPPGELFF; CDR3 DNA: TGTGCCAGCAGCTTATCAGGTCCCCCCGGGGAGCTGTTTTTT
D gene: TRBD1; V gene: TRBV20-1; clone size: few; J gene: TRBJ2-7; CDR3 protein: CSVRGQGDSYEQYF; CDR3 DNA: TGCAGTGTAAGGGGCCAGGGGGACTCCTACGAGCAGTACTTC
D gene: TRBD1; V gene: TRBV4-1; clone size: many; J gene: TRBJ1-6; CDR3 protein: CASSQWTGGDSPLHF; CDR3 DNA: TGCGCCAGCAGCCAATGGACAGGTGGCGATTCACCCCTCCACTTT
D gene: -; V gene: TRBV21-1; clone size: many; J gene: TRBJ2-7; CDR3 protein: CASTPRGAKYF; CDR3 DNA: TGTGCCAGCACCCCGAGGGGGGCGAAGTACTTC
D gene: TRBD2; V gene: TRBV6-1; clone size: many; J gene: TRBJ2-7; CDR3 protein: CASSERGVSGRSYEQYF; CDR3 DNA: TGTGCCAGCAGTGAACGGGGGGTGAGCGGAAGGTCCTACGAGCAGTACTTC
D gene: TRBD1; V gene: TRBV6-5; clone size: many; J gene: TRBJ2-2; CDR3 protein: CASRPPGQGATGELFF; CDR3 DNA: TGTGCCAGCAGGCCCCCGGGACAGGGGGCTACCGGGGAGCTGTTTTTT
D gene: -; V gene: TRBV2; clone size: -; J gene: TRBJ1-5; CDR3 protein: CASSVRGFNQPQHF; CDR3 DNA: TGTGCCAGCAGCGTCCGAGGGTTCAATCAGCCCCAGCATTTT
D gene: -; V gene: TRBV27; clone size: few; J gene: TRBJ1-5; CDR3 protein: CASSFGGGYRAPGVQPQHF; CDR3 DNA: TGTGCCAGCAGTTTTGGGGGGGGTTATCGGGCCCCCGGGGTTCAGCCCCAGCATTTT
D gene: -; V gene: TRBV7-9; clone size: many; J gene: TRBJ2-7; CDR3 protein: CASSPGQFLYEQYF; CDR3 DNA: TGTGCCAGCAGCCCCGGACAGTTTCTCTACGAGCAGTACTTC
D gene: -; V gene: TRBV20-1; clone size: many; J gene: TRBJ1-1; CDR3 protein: CSAQDYSRSSTEAFF; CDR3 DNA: TGCAGTGCTCAAGATTACTCCCGGTCGTCCACTGAAGCTTTCTTT
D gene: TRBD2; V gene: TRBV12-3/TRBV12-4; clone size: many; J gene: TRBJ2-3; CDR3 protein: CASSPGGGGPPDTQYF; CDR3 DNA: TGTGCCAGCTCCCCCGGGGGCGGGGGGCCGCCAGATACGCAGTATTTT
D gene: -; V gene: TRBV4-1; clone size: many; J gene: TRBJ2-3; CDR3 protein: CASSQEASTPGTDTQYF; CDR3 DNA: TGCGCCAGCAGCCAAGAGGCTAGTACGCCGGGGACAGATACGCAGTATTTT
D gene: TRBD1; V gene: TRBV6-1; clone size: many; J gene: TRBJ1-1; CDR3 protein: CASRHPTGGEAEAFF; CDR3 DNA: TGTGCCAGCAGACACCCCACAGGGGGAGAAGCTGAAGCTTTCTTT
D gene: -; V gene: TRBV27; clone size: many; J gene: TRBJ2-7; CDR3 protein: CASSTRSAGGEQYF; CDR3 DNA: TGTGCCAGCAGTACCCGTTCTGCCGGGGGCGAGCAGTACTTC
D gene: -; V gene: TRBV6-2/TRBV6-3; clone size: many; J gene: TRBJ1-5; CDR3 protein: CASSHSRGLYNQPQHF; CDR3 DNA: TGTGCCAGCAGTCATTCAAGAGGCCTGTACAATCAGCCCCAGCATTTT
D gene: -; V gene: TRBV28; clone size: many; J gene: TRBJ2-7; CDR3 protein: CASSPLPGGVSSSSYEQYF; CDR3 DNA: TGTGCCAGCAGCCCTCTCCCCGGAGGGGTCTCCTCCAGCTCCTACGAGCAGTACTTC
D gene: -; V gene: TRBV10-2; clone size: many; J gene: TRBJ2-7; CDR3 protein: CASSFGTVSYEQYF; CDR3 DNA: TGCGCCAGCTCCTTCGGGACGGTCTCCTACGAGCAGTACTTC
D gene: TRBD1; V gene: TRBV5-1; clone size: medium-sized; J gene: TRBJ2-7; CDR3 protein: CASSFGQGVSYEQYF; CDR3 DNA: TGCGCCAGCAGCTTCGGACAGGGGGTGTCCTACGAGCAGTACTTC
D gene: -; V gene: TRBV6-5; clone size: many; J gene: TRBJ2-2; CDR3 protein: CAATGELFF; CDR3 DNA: TGTGCCGCAACCGGGGAGCTGTTTTTT
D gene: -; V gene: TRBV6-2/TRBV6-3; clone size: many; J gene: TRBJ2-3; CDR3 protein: CASSYVRADTQYF; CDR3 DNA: TGTGCCAGCAGTTACGTGCGGGCAGATACGCAGTATTTT
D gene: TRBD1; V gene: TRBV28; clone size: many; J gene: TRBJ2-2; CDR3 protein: CASTFPGQGPFYTGELFF; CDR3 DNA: TGTGCCAGCACCTTCCCGGGACAGGGGCCTTTTTACACCGGGGAGCTGTTTTTT
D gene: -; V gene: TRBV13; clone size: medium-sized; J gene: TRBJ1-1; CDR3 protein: CASSYGQINTEAFF; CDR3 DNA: TGTGCCAGCAGCTATGGACAGATAAACACTGAAGCTTTCTTT
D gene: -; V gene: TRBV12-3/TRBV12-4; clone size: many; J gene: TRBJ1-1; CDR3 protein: CASSFRSLGRVNTEAFF; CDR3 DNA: TGTGCCAGCAGTTTTAGATCGTTGGGCAGAGTGAACACTGAAGCTTTCTTT
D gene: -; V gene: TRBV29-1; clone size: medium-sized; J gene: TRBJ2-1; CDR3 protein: CSAGNFNEQFF; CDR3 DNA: TGCAGCGCCGGGAATTTCAATGAGCAGTTCTTC
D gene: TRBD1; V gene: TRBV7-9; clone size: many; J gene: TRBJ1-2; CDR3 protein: CASSLGEGARGYTF; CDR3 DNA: TGTGCCAGCAGCTTAGGAGAGGGGGCGCGTGGCTACACCTTC